This T cell receptor beta chain was captured in a study of post-analysis software for immune sequencing data. Findings and limits, study-wide: Significantly lower normalized Chao1 diversity was seen in multiple sclerosis patients than in controls. Patients used about five TRBV segments, including TRBV5-6, TRBV5-1 and TRBV20-1, more often than controls.

Built from TCR beta cDNA, the libraries had unique molecular identifiers in them. Using its own MiXCR run on the PCR reads, TCRdb lists one record per CDR3 protein. Of around 200,000 distinct CDR3 sequences in the sample, 25% to 35% were seen once. V was cut by 5 bases and J by 1 base, with 8 bases left in between. The CDR3 runs to 14 residues. Concerning this clonotype itself: Its antigen is as yet unknown.

Material: blood. This TCR derives from a girl aged 2-17 years with multiple sclerosis. The chain has TRBV12-3 or TRBV12-4 and TRBJ2-2; D not resolved. CDR3 amino acids: CASSPSLNTGELFF. The CDR3 region has the DNA TGTGCCAGCAGTCCCAGCCTGAACACCGGGGAGCTGTTTTTT.